A selection of T cell receptor beta chains follows, all from one sample in a study of shared clonotypes between healthy human individuals. The data were produced by immunoSEQ multiplex PCR, yet TCRdb's version contains in-frame clones alone and is incomplete. Of hundreds of thousands of clones in the sample, 95% to 98% are singletons; the top ten hold 0.3%. The sequenced sample was naive CD8+ T cells sorted from blood. These TCRs come from a man younger than 40 in good health. The CDR3 runs from the conserved cysteine through the conserved F or W. D genes are given only for firm matches. A row's size may be missing; if present it is once, few, many or a size class.

v_call: TRBV29-1; j_call: TRBJ2-4; clone_size: -; d_call: -; cdr3_aa: CSVVDLTKNIQYF; cdr3_nt: TGCAGCGTTGTGGATTTGACCAAAAACATTCAGTACTTC
v_call: TRBV10-3; j_call: TRBJ2-5; clone_size: -; d_call: -; cdr3_aa: CAISPRGSGQETQYF; cdr3_nt: TGTGCCATCAGCCCCAGGGGTAGCGGGCAAGAGACCCAGTACTTC
v_call: TRBV2; j_call: TRBJ1-1; clone_size: -; d_call: -; cdr3_aa: CASPASEAFF; cdr3_nt: TGTGCCAGCCCAGCCTCTGAAGCTTTCTTT
v_call: TRBV27; j_call: TRBJ2-1; clone_size: -; d_call: -; cdr3_aa: CASSSPGLPHNEQFF; cdr3_nt: TGTGCCAGCAGTTCCCCGGGACTTCCCCACAATGAGCAGTTCTTC
v_call: TRBV14; j_call: TRBJ2-1; clone_size: -; d_call: TRBD2; cdr3_aa: CASSLFASGSSEQFF; cdr3_nt: TGTGCCAGCAGCCTCTTCGCTAGCGGGAGTTCTGAGCAGTTCTTC
v_call: TRBV12-5; j_call: TRBJ2-7; clone_size: -; d_call: -; cdr3_aa: CASPGQGCGEQYF; cdr3_nt: TGTGCTAGCCCCGGCCAGGGGTGCGGCGAGCAGTACTTC
v_call: TRBV4-3; j_call: TRBJ2-1; clone_size: -; d_call: -; cdr3_aa: CASSQVGPYNEQFF; cdr3_nt: TGCGCCAGCAGCCAAGTTGGTCCGTACAATGAGCAGTTCTTC
v_call: TRBV11-2; j_call: TRBJ2-4; clone_size: -; d_call: TRBD2; cdr3_aa: CASSDLSGRALGAKNIQYF; cdr3_nt: TGTGCCAGCAGCGACCTTAGCGGGAGGGCCCTCGGAGCCAAAAACATTCAGTACTTC
v_call: TRBV6-1; j_call: TRBJ2-7; clone_size: once; d_call: -; cdr3_aa: CASSENRASSYEQYF; cdr3_nt: TGTGCCAGCAGTGAAAACAGGGCTTCCTCCTACGAGCAGTACTTC
v_call: TRBV11-2; j_call: TRBJ2-5; clone_size: -; d_call: TRBD1; cdr3_aa: CASSLSTGWDQETQYF; cdr3_nt: TGTGCCAGCAGCTTATCGACAGGGTGGGACCAAGAGACCCAGTACTTC
v_call: TRBV13; j_call: TRBJ2-3; clone_size: -; d_call: -; cdr3_aa: CASTSIGAGLDTQYF; cdr3_nt: TGTGCCAGCACCTCGATAGGGGCGGGACTTGATACGCAGTATTTT
v_call: TRBV27; j_call: TRBJ2-5; clone_size: -; d_call: -; cdr3_aa: CASSRAGIQETQYF; cdr3_nt: TGTGCCAGCAGTCGCGCGGGGATTCAAGAGACCCAGTACTTC
v_call: TRBV14; j_call: TRBJ2-1; clone_size: -; d_call: TRBD2; cdr3_aa: CASSQEGTSGRHSNEQFF; cdr3_nt: TGTGCCAGCAGCCAAGAGGGGACTAGCGGACGACATTCTAATGAGCAGTTCTTC
v_call: TRBV11-2; j_call: TRBJ2-5; clone_size: -; d_call: TRBD2; cdr3_aa: CASSLIRASGGETQYF; cdr3_nt: TGTGCCAGCAGCTTAATCCGGGCTAGCGGAGGGGAGACCCAGTACTTC
v_call: TRBV29-1; j_call: TRBJ1-2; clone_size: -; d_call: -; cdr3_aa: CSAGSGANYGYTF; cdr3_nt: TGCAGCGCTGGCTCAGGGGCTAACTATGGCTACACCTTC
v_call: TRBV6-5; j_call: TRBJ2-7; clone_size: -; d_call: -; cdr3_aa: CASSYGPQPSYEQYF; cdr3_nt: TGTGCCAGCAGTTACGGACCACAGCCGTCCTACGAGCAGTACTTC
v_call: TRBV15; j_call: TRBJ2-7; clone_size: -; d_call: -; cdr3_aa: CATSAVPSYEQYF; cdr3_nt: TGTGCCACCTCGGCGGTCCCCTCCTACGAGCAGTACTTC
v_call: TRBV5-1; j_call: TRBJ2-7; clone_size: -; d_call: -; cdr3_aa: CASSDLGVTYEQYF; cdr3_nt: TGCGCCAGCAGCGATCTGGGTGTAACCTACGAGCAGTACTTC
v_call: TRBV27; j_call: TRBJ2-7; clone_size: -; d_call: TRBD1; cdr3_aa: CASSWGQAGYEQYF; cdr3_nt: TGTGCCAGCAGTTGGGGACAGGCAGGCTACGAGCAGTACTTC
v_call: TRBV27; j_call: TRBJ1-4; clone_size: -; d_call: -; cdr3_aa: CASSLLPAGGSAQTELFF; cdr3_nt: TGTGCCAGCAGTCTACTGCCCGCTGGGGGGTCCGCTCAAACCGAACTGTTTTTT
v_call: TRBV5-5; j_call: TRBJ2-5; clone_size: -; d_call: -; cdr3_aa: CASSPEGGRETQYF; cdr3_nt: TGTGCCAGCAGCCCGGAGGGGGGAAGAGAGACCCAGTACTTC
v_call: TRBV7-9; j_call: TRBJ2-7; clone_size: -; d_call: -; cdr3_aa: CASSFEFSAGPSYEQYF; cdr3_nt: TGTGCCAGCAGTTTCGAGTTTTCGGCAGGGCCCTCCTACGAGCAGTACTTC
v_call: TRBV28; j_call: TRBJ2-3; clone_size: -; d_call: TRBD1; cdr3_aa: CASTWGTGLSDTQYF; cdr3_nt: TGTGCCAGCACTTGGGGGACAGGGTTATCGGATACGCAGTATTTT
v_call: TRBV30; j_call: TRBJ2-1; clone_size: -; d_call: -; cdr3_aa: CAWSGGQVSYNEQFF; cdr3_nt: TGTGCCTGGAGTGGGGGGCAGGTCTCCTACAATGAGCAGTTCTTC